These T cell receptor beta chains were read from a single sample in a study of response to subunit inactivated influenza vaccine. TCRdb reprocessed the RT-PCR reads via MiXCR and lists one record per CDR3 protein. The data contain approximately 500,000 distinct CDR3 sequences, under 30% of them singletons. These same data were also listed under a study on T cells expressing NK-cell markers.

Source: CD4+ T cells sorted from PBMCs, taken roughly 12 days after vaccination. The source of these receptors is a man in his forties or fifties who received an inactivated influenza vaccine. CDR3s include the opening cysteine and the closing phenylalanine or tryptophan. D genes are given only for firm matches. The listing skips clone size in some rows; elsewhere it reads once, few, many or a size class.

V gene	J gene	D gene	clone size	CDR3 DNA	CDR3 protein
TRBV5-1	TRBJ1-4	.	.	TGCGCCAGCAGCTTGGGGGGTACGAAGAATGAAAAACTGTTTTTT	CASSLGGTKNEKLFF
TRBV20-1	TRBJ2-1	TRBD2	many	TGCAGTGCTGACCGAGAGGGACTAGCTGGCAATGAGCAGTTCTTC	CSADREGLAGNEQFF
TRBV29-1	TRBJ1-2	TRBD1	few	TGCAGCGTTATAAGCGAAGGGGGGTACGACAGGGGGCTCAACTATGGCTACACCTTC	CSVISEGGYDRGLNYGYTF
TRBV5-4	TRBJ2-7	TRBD1	few	TGTGCCAGCAGCACCGGGACAGGGAACTACGGGCAGTACTTC	CASSTGTGNYGQYF
TRBV14	TRBJ1-1	.	.	TGTGCCAGCAGCCAAGTGGGGGCACGAGAAGCTTTCTTT	CASSQVGAREAFF
TRBV6-2/TRBV6-3	TRBJ2-1	TRBD2	.	TGTGCCAGCAGTTATTCTAGCGGGAGAGGTTACAATGAGCAGTTCTTC	CASSYSSGRGYNEQFF
TRBV10-2	TRBJ2-4	.	few	TGCGCCAGCAGTGAAGGACCCCGATCTATGGCCAAAAACATTCAGTACTTC	CASSEGPRSMAKNIQYF
TRBV5-1	TRBJ2-1	TRBD2	few	TGCGCCAGCAGCTTGGCTCTAGCGGGGGGGCAACTTGGGTTCGATGAGCAGTTCTTC	CASSLALAGGQLGFDEQFF
TRBV10-3	TRBJ2-1	TRBD1	few	TGTGCCATCAGTGACGGGACAGCCTACAATGAGCAGTTCTTC	CAISDGTAYNEQFF
TRBV6-2/TRBV6-3	TRBJ1-1	TRBD1	few	TGTGCCAGCACCCACCGGGACAGGGGACCAACTGAAGCTTTCTTT	CASTHRDRGPTEAFF
TRBV3-1	TRBJ2-7	TRBD1	.	TGTGCCAGCAGCCAAGGGACAGGGGGTAATTACGAGCAGTACTTC	CASSQGTGGNYEQYF
TRBV20-1	TRBJ2-1	.	.	TGCAGTGCTAGAGTTCACGTGGGCTTTGGGGAGCAGTTCTTC	CSARVHVGFGEQFF
TRBV20-1	TRBJ1-1	TRBD1	few	TGCAGTGCTAGGATGGGACAGGCGCTTAAAGAAGCTTTCTTT	CSARMGQALKEAFF
TRBV12-3/TRBV12-4	TRBJ2-5	.	few	TGTGCCAGCAGTTTTTTCAGGGGAGAGACCCAGTACTTC	CASSFFRGETQYF
TRBV11-2	TRBJ2-3	.	few	TGTGCCAGCAGCTTAGTGACAGGAGCTACGCAGTATTTT	CASSLVTGATQYF
TRBV5-1	TRBJ2-2	.	few	TGCGCCAGCAGCTTGGAACTAGCCTCGGGCACCGGGGAGCTGTTTTTT	CASSLELASGTGELFF
TRBV3-1	TRBJ2-1	TRBD2	few	TGTGCCAGCAGCCAAGACGGGGGGTCTTGGACCTACAATGAGCAGTTCTTC	CASSQDGGSWTYNEQFF
TRBV5-5	TRBJ2-3	TRBD2	.	TGTGCCAGCAGCCCGGTGGGGCTAGCGGCTGGCACAGATACGCAGTATTTT	CASSPVGLAAGTDTQYF
TRBV12-3/TRBV12-4	TRBJ2-5	.	.	TGTGCCAGCAGTTTTGGAACAGCGACTCAAGAGACCCAGTACTTC	CASSFGTATQETQYF
TRBV15	TRBJ2-5	TRBD1	.	TGTGCCACCAGCAGAGAAAGGACAGGGGGTCTGGAGACCCAGTACTTC	CATSRERTGGLETQYF
TRBV10-2	TRBJ2-3	TRBD2	many	TGCGCCAGCAGTGAGCCCAGCGGGGGGGCAGATACGCAGTATTTT	CASSEPSGGADTQYF
TRBV20-1	TRBJ2-7	.	many	TGCAGCGATAAGACAGTGAGCTCCTACGAGCAGTACTTC	CSDKTVSSYEQYF
TRBV5-6	TRBJ2-2	.	.	TGTGCCAGCAGCTCCCGCACCACCGGGGAGCTGTTTTTT	CASSSRTTGELFF
TRBV4-1	TRBJ1-4	.	few	TGCGCCAGCAGCCAAGGAGAGCCTGGGTGGGCTAATGAAAAACTGTTTTTT	CASSQGEPGWANEKLFF
TRBV7-2	TRBJ2-5	.	.	TGTGCCAGCAGCCAAAACGGGCAGGGGAGTTGGGAGACCCAGTACTTC	CASSQNGQGSWETQYF
TRBV6-2/TRBV6-3	TRBJ2-2	TRBD1	few	TGTGCCAGCAGTTACCGGACAGGGATCGGGGAGCTGTTTTTT	CASSYRTGIGELFF
TRBV7-6	TRBJ2-3	TRBD2	.	TGTGCCAGCAGCCCGGTCGTTGGGCGGGAGATTTCAGATACGCAGTATTTT	CASSPVVGREISDTQYF
TRBV20-1	TRBJ2-7	.	.	TGCAGTGCTAGAGATCTCCAGGCAGTCTACGAGCAGTACTTC	CSARDLQAVYEQYF
TRBV7-2	TRBJ2-7	.	few	TGTGCCAGCAGCTCCTCGGGACAAAATAATCCGTACTTC	CASSSSGQNNPYF